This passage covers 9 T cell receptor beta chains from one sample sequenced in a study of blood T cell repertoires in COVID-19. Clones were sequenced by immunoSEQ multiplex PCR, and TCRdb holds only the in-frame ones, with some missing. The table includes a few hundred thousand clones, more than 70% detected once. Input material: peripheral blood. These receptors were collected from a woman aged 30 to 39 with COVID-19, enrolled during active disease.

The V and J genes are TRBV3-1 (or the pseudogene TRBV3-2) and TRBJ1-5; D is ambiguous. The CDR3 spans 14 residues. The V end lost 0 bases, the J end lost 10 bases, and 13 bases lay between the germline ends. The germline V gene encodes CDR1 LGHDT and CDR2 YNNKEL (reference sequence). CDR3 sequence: CASSQDSTDIPQHF. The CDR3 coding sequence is TGTGCCAGCAGCCAAGATTCCACAGACATCCCCCAGCATTTT.

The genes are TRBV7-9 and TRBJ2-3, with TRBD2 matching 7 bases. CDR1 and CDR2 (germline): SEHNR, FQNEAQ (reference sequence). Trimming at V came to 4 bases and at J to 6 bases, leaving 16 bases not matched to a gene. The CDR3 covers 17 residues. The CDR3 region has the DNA TGTGCCAGCAGCTCGCCCTTCTGGGCGGGGGTGTCGGATACGCAGTATTTT. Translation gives CASSSPFWAGVSDTQYF.

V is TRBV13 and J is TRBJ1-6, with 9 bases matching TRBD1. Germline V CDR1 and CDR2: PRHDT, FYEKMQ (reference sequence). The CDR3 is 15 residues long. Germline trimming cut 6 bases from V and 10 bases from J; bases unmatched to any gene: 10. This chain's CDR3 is CASRTGQGIYSPLHF. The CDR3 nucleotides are TGTGCCAGCAGAACAGGACAGGGGATCTACTCACCCCTCCACTTT. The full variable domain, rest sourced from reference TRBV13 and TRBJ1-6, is AAGVIQSPRHLIKEKRETATLKCYPIPRHDTVYWYQQGPGQDPQFLISFYEKMQSDKGSIPDRFSAQQFSDYHSELNMSSLELGDSALYFCASRTGQGIYSPLHFGNGTRLTVT.

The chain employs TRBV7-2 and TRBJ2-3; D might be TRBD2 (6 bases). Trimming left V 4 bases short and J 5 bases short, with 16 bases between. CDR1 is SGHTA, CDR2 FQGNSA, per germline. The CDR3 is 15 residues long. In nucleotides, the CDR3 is TGTGCCAGCAGCTCGGACGGATACGGGGGAGATACGCAGTATTTT. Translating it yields CASSSDGYGGDTQYF. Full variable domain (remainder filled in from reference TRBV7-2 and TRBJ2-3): GAGVSQSPSNKVTEKGKDVELRCDPISGHTALYWYRQSLGQGLEFLIYFQGNSAPDKSGLPSDRFSAERTGGSVSTLTIQRTQQEDSAVYLCASSSDGYGGDTQYFGPGTRLTVL.

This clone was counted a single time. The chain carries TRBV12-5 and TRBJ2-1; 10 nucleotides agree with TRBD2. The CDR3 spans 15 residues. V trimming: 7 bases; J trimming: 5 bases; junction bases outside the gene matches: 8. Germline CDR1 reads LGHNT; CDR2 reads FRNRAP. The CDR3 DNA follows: TGTGCTAGTGAACTTAGCGGGAGGTCCCACAATGAGCAGTTCTTC. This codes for CASELSGRSHNEQFF.

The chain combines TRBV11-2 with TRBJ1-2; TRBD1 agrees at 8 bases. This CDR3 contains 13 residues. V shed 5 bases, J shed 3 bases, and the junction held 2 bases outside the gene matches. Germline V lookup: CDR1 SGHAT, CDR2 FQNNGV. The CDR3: CASSRQGHYGYTF. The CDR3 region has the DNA TGTGCCAGCAGCCGACAGGGGCACTATGGCTACACCTTC.

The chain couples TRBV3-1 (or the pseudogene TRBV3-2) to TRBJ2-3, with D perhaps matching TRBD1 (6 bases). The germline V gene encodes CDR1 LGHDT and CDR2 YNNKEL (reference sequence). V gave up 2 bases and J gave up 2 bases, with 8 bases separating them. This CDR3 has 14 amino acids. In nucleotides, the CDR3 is TGTGCCAGCAGCCAATTGGGGGCCACAGATACGCAGTATTTT. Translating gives CASSQLGATDTQYF.

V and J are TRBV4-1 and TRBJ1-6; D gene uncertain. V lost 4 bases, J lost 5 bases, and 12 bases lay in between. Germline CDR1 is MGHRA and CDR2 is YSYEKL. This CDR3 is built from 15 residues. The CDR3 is CASSPFLLDNSPLHF. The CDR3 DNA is TGCGCCAGCAGCCCCTTTCTGTTAGATAATTCACCCCTCCACTTT.

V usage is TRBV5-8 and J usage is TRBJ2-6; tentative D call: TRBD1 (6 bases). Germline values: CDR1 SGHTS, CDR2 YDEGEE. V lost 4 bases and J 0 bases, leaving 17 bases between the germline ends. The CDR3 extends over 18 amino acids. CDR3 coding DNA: TGTGCCAGCAGCGGGGGCCTAGGGGCGTTCTCTGGGGCCAACGTCCTGACTTTC. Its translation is CASSGGLGAFSGANVLTF.